This T cell receptor (beta chain) is drawn from a study of monozygotic twins with inflammatory bowel disease. The study, taken as a whole, reports: Inverse Simpson values showed less TCRbeta diversity in IBD patients than in their healthy co-twins.

The V gene's germline CDR1 is SQVTM and CDR2 ANQGSEA. This CDR3 has 13 amino acids. Nested amplification of TCRalpha and TCRbeta cDNA involved two PCRs of roughly 17 and 9 cycles. TCRdb re-called the 5' RACE reads and gives one entry per CDR3 protein, without DNA. This table holds around 230,000 distinct CDR3 sequences. Of note for this clonotype: Its cognate antigen is unknown.

The sequenced sample was blood. This sequence originates from a human donor with ulcerative colitis or Crohn's disease, or a healthy co-twin of an affected twin (not recorded which). This chain uses TRBV29-1 with TRBJ1-1. The chain's CDR3 is CSVLTDINTEAFF.